These 18 T cell receptor beta chains came from one sample sequenced in a study of T cells after posttransplantation cyclophosphamide. Busulfan-fludarabine conditioning, marrow transplant, and cyclophosphamide on days +3 and +4 were administered. Generated by immunoSEQ multiplex PCR, the TCRdb table keeps only in-frame clones and is missing some. The sample has fewer than 13,000 clones, approximately 78% seen once. The sample consisted of PBMCs, taken after allogeneic stem cell transplant with posttransplant cyclophosphamide. These receptors came from a female patient aged 50-59 years who received an allogeneic stem cell transplant from a related donor, was CMV-positive, and had no GVHD. Some T cells may have come from the graft donor.

The chain recombines TRBV19 with TRBJ1-6, with no clear D. The V gene lost 2 bases and the J gene lost 7 bases, with 9 bases spanning the gap. The CDR3 is 14 residues long. Germline V gene sequence: CDR1 LNHDA, CDR2 SQIVND (reference sequence). CDR3 bases: TGTGCCAGTAGTATACGGGATAAAAATTCACCCCTCCACTTT. Its translation is CASSIRDKNSPLHF.

This CDR3 is CASSSRGGPSDTQYF. In nucleotides, the CDR3 is TGTGCCAGCAGCTCCCGGGGGGGGCCTTCAGATACGCAGTATTTT. The chain is built from TRBV7-3 and TRBJ2-3, with 8 bases fitting TRBD2. This CDR3 comprises 15 residues. Germline V gene sequence: CDR1 SGHTA, CDR2 FQGTGA. Trimming at V came to 4 bases and at J to 4 bases, leaving 7 bases not matched to a gene.

This clone showed up just a few times. The rearrangement uses TRBV2 and TRBJ1-5; D might be TRBD1 (5 bases). V lost 5 bases to trimming and J lost 7 bases, with 15 bases between them. This CDR3 region has 14 residues. In germline, CDR1 is SNHLY, CDR2 FYNNEI. The CDR3 region is CASSQGGGGQPQHF. In DNA form, the CDR3 reads TGTGCCAGCAGTCAGGGTGGTGGTGGGCAGCCCCAGCATTTT.

The chain recombines TRBV6-1 with TRBJ1-2, with 9 bases lining up with TRBD1. The length of the CDR3 is 14 residues. The junction had 5 bases not matched to a gene; V was cut back by 2 bases and J by 7 bases. Germline assignment: CDR1 MNHNS and CDR2 SASEGT. The CDR3 is CASSERGTGPGYTF. The CDR3 coding sequence is TGTGCCAGCAGTGAAAGGGGGACAGGGCCTGGCTACACCTTC.

This chain uses TRBV4-1 with TRBJ2-2; possible D gene TRBD2, 5 bases. With 5 bases removed from V and 8 bases from J, the gap between germline ends came to 9 bases. Germline assignment: CDR1 MGHRA and CDR2 YSYEKL. CDR3 length: 12 amino acids. DNA of the CDR3: TGCGCCAGCAGCGCCCCGGGGGGGGAGCTGTTTTTT. Translating it yields CASSAPGGELFF.

The J gene is TRBJ1-6, the V gene TRBV7-2; TRBD1 might be the D (5 bases). This CDR3 has 15 residues. Trimming shortened V by 5 bases and J by 8 bases, and 16 bases separated the two germline ends. From germline, CDR1 is SGHTA and CDR2 FQGNSA. As DNA, the CDR3 is TGTGCCAGCAGCCCCCCGGGGGGTGCCGATTCACCCCTCCACTTT. Translating it yields CASSPPGGADSPLHF.

The chain recombines TRBV2 with TRBJ2-6; D not certain. Germline CDR1 SNHLY, CDR2 FYNNEI. The V and J ends lost 5 bases and 4 bases respectively, with 18 bases between them. The CDR3 extends over 17 amino acids. The CDR3 DNA follows: TGTGCCAGCAGTCCCCCTCAGATCCGACTCGGGGCCAACGTCCTGACTTTC. This translates into CASSPPQIRLGANVLTF.

CDR3 nucleotides: TGTGCCAGTAGTATGTTGTCGACAGGGGCTAATGAAAAACTGTTTTTT. As protein: CASSMLSTGANEKLFF. The chain has TRBV19 and TRBJ1-4, with TRBD1 identical over 8 bases. CDR3 length equals 16 residues. Germline V gene data show CDR1 as LNHDA and CDR2 as SQIVND (reference sequence). The ends lost 3 bases at V and 3 bases at J; junction bases unmatched: 6.

The chain couples TRBV4-3 to TRBJ2-1; TRBD2 matches at 9 bases. The germline V gene encodes CDR1 LGHNA and CDR2 YSLEER. The CDR3 extends over 17 amino acids. Trimming took 1 base from V and 8 from J; bases not matched to a gene: 12. The CDR3 here is CASSQVSTAGGIHEQFF. CDR3 sequence (DNA): TGCGCCAGCAGCCAAGTCTCCACAGCGGGAGGCATCCATGAGCAGTTCTTC.

This chain uses TRBV29-1 with TRBJ2-6; 12 bases agree with TRBD1. The CDR3 extends over 17 amino acids. The V and J ends lost 5 bases and 4 bases, in that order; junction bases with no gene match: 9. CDR1 and CDR2 from the germline V gene are SQVTM and ANQGSEA. The CDR3 nucleotides read TGCAGCGTTACCGGGACAGGGGGCGCAGCCGGGGCCAACGTCCTGACTTTC. Protein: CSVTGTGGAAGANVLTF.

This clone was detected only once. The rearrangement uses TRBV29-1 and TRBJ2-5; the match to TRBD2 covers 16 bases. This CDR3 region has 16 residues. J was trimmed by 5 bases and V by 6 bases; bases with no gene match: 9. The germline V gene has CDR1 SQVTM and CDR2 ANQGSEA. This CDR3 is CSVRGTSGGAGETQYF. CDR3 DNA: TGCAGCGTCCGAGGGACTAGCGGGGGGGCCGGTGAGACCCAGTACTTC.

This chain connects TRBV2 to TRBJ2-3; TRBD2 agrees at 10 bases. Germline-derived CDR1 and CDR2 are SNHLY and FYNNEI. Losses at the gene ends were 4 bases for V and 4 bases for J; bases not matched to a gene: 8. CDR3 length: 16 amino acids. CDR3 region: CASSAGLAWGSDTQYF. The CDR3 DNA sequence: TGTGCCAGCAGTGCGGGACTAGCGTGGGGGTCAGATACGCAGTATTTT.

The rearrangement uses TRBV7-8 and TRBJ1-4; D remains ambiguous. Trimming took 2 bases from V and 4 from J, leaving 11 bases between them. Looked up from germline, CDR1 is SGHVS and CDR2 is FQNEAQ. This CDR3 spans 15 amino acids. The CDR3 here is CASSLRVTDNEKLFF. The CDR3 coding sequence is TGTGCCAGCAGCTTACGGGTCACCGATAATGAAAAACTGTTTTTT.

Here the CDR3 DNA reads TGTGCCAGCAGTTGGGGGGGTAATTCACCCCTCCACTTT. Translated: CASSWGGNSPLHF. The chain has TRBV6-5 and TRBJ1-6; weak D call: TRBD1 (5 bases). The CDR3 is 13 residues long. CDR1 is MNHEY, CDR2 SVGAGI, per germline. V dropped 4 bases and J dropped 6 bases, with 7 bases sitting between them.

This clone was seen just once. This chain connects TRBV7-9 to TRBJ1-6; no clear D gene. Germline values: CDR1 SEHNR, CDR2 FQNEAQ (reference sequence). This CDR3 is built from 19 residues. Trimming shortened V by 1 base and J by 0 bases, and 16 bases separated the two germline ends. The CDR3 bases are TGTGCCAGCAGCTTAGACGCGATTTATGTAAGCTCCTATAATTCACCCCTCCACTTT. The encoded protein is CASSLDAIYVSSYNSPLHF.

The chain joins TRBV7-2 to TRBJ2-3; TRBD2 might be the D (6 bases). Trimming removed 3 bases at V and 1 base at J, with 11 bases between. From germline, CDR1 is SGHTA and CDR2 FQGNSA. The CDR3 extends over 15 amino acids. CDR3 nucleotides: TGTGCCAGCAGCTTCCCGACTAGTGGCACAGATACGCAGTATTTT. Protein sequence: CASSFPTSGTDTQYF.

The rearrangement uses TRBV30 and TRBJ2-1; 13 bases fit TRBD2. This CDR3 comprises 18 residues. J gave up 4 bases and V 1 base, and 10 bases lay outside the gene matches. CDR1 GTSNPN and CDR2 SVGIG come from the germline V gene (reference sequence). CDR3 DNA sequence: TGTGCCTGGAGTGGGGTAGGGACTAGCGGGACTATTTACAATGAGCAGTTCTTC. Translated: CAWSGVGTSGTIYNEQFF.

The chain recombines TRBV9 with TRBJ2-3; D remains ambiguous. V was cut by 0 bases and J by 4 bases, with 9 bases left in between. Germline V gene sequence: CDR1 SGDLS, CDR2 YYNGEE. This CDR3 is 14 amino acids long. CDR3 DNA: TGTGCCAGCAGCGTAGCTATCGATCCAGATACGCAGTATTTT. Translation gives CASSVAIDPDTQYF. The variable domain in full, completed from reference TRBV9 and TRBJ2-3, reads DSGVTQTPKHLITATGQRVTLRCSPRSGDLSVYWYQQSLDQGLQFLIQYYNGEERAKGNILERFSAQQFPDLHSELNLSSLELGDSALYFCASSVAIDPDTQYFGPGTRLTVL.